These 20 T cell receptor beta chains share one sample of origin, sequenced in a study of OX40 agonist ivuxolimab in advanced cancers. The method was immunoSEQ multiplex PCR; TCRdb's version includes in-frame clones alone and lacks a portion of them. The sample lists over 55,000 clones; 85% to 90% were seen once. The sequencing here drew on CD4+ or CD8+ T cells sorted from blood, taken in a trial of the OX40 agonist ivuxolimab. The receptors originated from an adult with an advanced solid tumor such as melanoma, head and neck, liver or kidney cancer.

V usage is TRBV28 and J usage is TRBJ1-2; no firm D call. The CDR3 totals 12 residues. V lost 5 bases, J lost 0 bases, and 4 bases lay in between. Germline CDR1 MDHEN, CDR2 SYDVKM. The CDR3 reads CASSVANYGYTF. CDR3 sequence (DNA): TGTGCCAGCAGTGTAGCTAACTATGGCTACACCTTC.

V gene TRBV6-6 combines with J gene TRBJ2-7; 10 nucleotides match TRBD2. V was pared by 4 bases and J by 4 bases, with 10 bases of the junction left unmatched. Germline assignment: CDR1 MNHNY and CDR2 SVGAGI (reference sequence). The CDR3 runs to 16 residues. CDR3 region: CASSFGTGTSVYEQYF. CDR3 bases: TGTGCCAGCAGTTTCGGGACCGGGACTAGCGTTTACGAGCAGTACTTC.

V usage is TRBV6-6 and J usage is TRBJ1-6; 7 nucleotides align to TRBD1. The CDR3 totals 15 residues. V lost 5 bases, J lost 8 bases, and 9 bases stayed unmatched. CDR1 and CDR2 (germline): MNHNY, SVGAGI (reference sequence). The CDR3 spells CASSIRTGHYSPLHF. The CDR3 DNA reads TGTGCCAGCAGTATCCGGACAGGACATTATTCACCCCTCCACTTT.

The chain employs TRBV5-1 and TRBJ2-2; D unresolved. The CDR3 is 13 amino acids. In germline, CDR1 is SGHRS, CDR2 YFSETQ. Trimming cost V 0 bases and J 2 bases, with 2 bases left between them. The CDR3 DNA is TGCGCCAGCAGCTTGGCTAACACCGGGGAGCTGTTTTTT. It codes for CASSLANTGELFF.

J is TRBJ2-7 and V is TRBV5-6; perhaps TRBD1 as D (5 bases). Trimming took off 3 bases at V and 4 bases at J, with 8 bases between the two ends. The CDR3 runs 12 residues. CDR1 and CDR2 (germline): SGHDT, YYEEEE. CDR3 in DNA: TGTGCCAGCAGCTCCAGGGCGTACGAGCAGTACTTC. This encodes CASSSRAYEQYF. Filled out from reference TRBV5-6 and TRBJ2-7, the complete variable domain reads DAGVTQSPTHLIKTRGQQVTLRCSPKSGHDTVSWYQQALGQGPQFIFQYYEEEERQRGNFPDRFSGHQFPNYSSELNVNALLLGDSALYLCASSSRAYEQYFGPGTRLTVT.

This sequence joins TRBV28 and TRBJ1-1, with TRBD1 matching over 8 bases. Looked up from germline, CDR1 is MDHEN and CDR2 is SYDVKM. The CDR3 sequence is 15 residues long. Trimming removed 7 bases from V and 3 bases from J; junction bases left unmatched: 10. The DNA for the CDR3 is TGTGCCAGCACCAAAACGACAGGGGAGGACACTGAAGCTTTCTTT. This codes for CASTKTTGEDTEAFF.

The chain is built from TRBV5-1 and TRBJ2-7, with 12 bases fitting TRBD2. Trimming at V came to 4 bases and at J to 5 bases, leaving 7 bases not matched to a gene. This CDR3 is built from 15 residues. Germline values: CDR1 SGHRS, CDR2 YFSETQ. This CDR3 is CASSVSSGRADEQYF. CDR3 nucleotides: TGCGCCAGCAGCGTGTCTAGCGGGAGGGCCGACGAGCAGTACTTC.

This clone was counted only a few times. The chain uses TRBV11-2 and TRBJ2-1; a possible D gene is TRBD2 (6 bases). Trimming left V 5 bases short and J 0 bases short, with 17 bases between. Germline lookup yields CDR1 SGHAT and CDR2 FQNNGV. The CDR3 loop spans 17 amino acids. The CDR3 DNA reads as TGTGCCAGCAGCACCCTTGGGACTCCGCTCTCCTACAATGAGCAGTTCTTC. It yields the protein CASSTLGTPLSYNEQFF.

The V and J genes are TRBV28 and TRBJ2-1; no definite D call. V was shortened by 3 bases and J by 3 bases, with 12 bases between the two germline ends. Germline CDR1 MDHEN, CDR2 SYDVKM. CDR3 length equals 15 residues. The CDR3 region has the DNA TGTGCCAGCAGTTTTAATTGGCGGAGCTACAATGAGCAGTTCTTC. Residues: CASSFNWRSYNEQFF.

In regard to this clone: One end of the junction does not line up with germline, which may come from a read error. The rearrangement joins TRBV30 to TRBJ2-7; no clear D. This CDR3 comprises 10 residues. In germline, CDR1 is GTSNPN, CDR2 SVGIG (reference sequence). As DNA, the CDR3 is TGCGGAGAAATCCGCTACGAGCAGTACTTC. As protein: CGEIRYEQYF.

This clone occurred once. The CDR3 loop is CASSAGTSGTGGGELFF. The DNA of the CDR3 is TGTGCCAGCAGCGCCGGGACTAGCGGGACGGGTGGCGGGGAGCTGTTTTTT. This rearrangement joins TRBV4-2 to TRBJ2-2, with 13 positions matching TRBD2. The CDR3 contains 17 residues. The V gene end was trimmed by 5 bases and the J gene end by 7 bases; junction bases not matched to a gene: 10. CDR1 and CDR2 (germline): LGHNA, YNFKEQ.

The chain is built from TRBV5-4 and TRBJ2-7, with D uncertain. V was trimmed by 0 bases and J by 2 bases, leaving 12 bases between them. The length of the CDR3 is 15 residues. Germline CDR1 and CDR2: SGHNT and YYREEE (reference sequence). The CDR3 is CASSLGAAVTYEQYF. DNA of the CDR3: TGTGCCAGCAGCTTGGGGGCGGCGGTAACCTACGAGCAGTACTTC.

The rearrangement joins TRBV6-1 to TRBJ2-7; 10 bases align to TRBD1. CDR1 and CDR2 (germline): MNHNS, SASEGT. This CDR3 region has 14 residues. V shed 8 bases and J 7 bases; nucleotides not matched to a gene: 11. This chain's CDR3 is CASQSGTGEWEQYF. The CDR3, as DNA: TGTGCCAGCCAATCCGGGACAGGGGAGTGGGAGCAGTACTTC.

This chain links TRBV15 with TRBJ2-5, with D perhaps TRBD1 (5 bases). The CDR3 is 17 residues long. The V gene lost 4 bases and the J gene lost 4 bases, with 22 bases spanning the gap. Germline CDR1 reads LNHNV; CDR2 reads YYDKDF (reference sequence). This chain's CDR3 is CATSKPIKRTIGETQYF. The CDR3, as DNA: TGTGCCACCAGCAAGCCGATCAAACGGACAATAGGAGAGACCCAGTACTTC.

This chain links TRBV19 with TRBJ2-7, with TRBD2 identical over 10 bases. There are 15 residues in the CDR3. V was clipped by 4 bases and J by 2 bases; unmatched bases: 5. CDR1 is LNHDA, CDR2 SQIVND, per germline (reference sequence). The CDR3 DNA reads TGTGCCAGTAGTACATCTAGCGGGAGTACCTACGAGCAGTACTTC. Its protein is CASSTSSGSTYEQYF. The full variable domain, completed using reference TRBV19 and TRBJ2-7, is DGGITQSPKYLFRKEGQNVTLSCEQNLNHDAMYWYRQDPGQGLRLIYYSQIVNDFQKGDIAEGYSVSREKKESFPLTVTSAQKNPTAFYLCASSTSSGSTYEQYFGPGTRLTVT.

This sequence joins TRBV28 and TRBJ1-4; perhaps TRBD1 as D (5 bases). V was shortened by 6 bases and J by 8 bases, with 19 bases between the two germline ends. This CDR3 spans 15 amino acids. Germline CDR1 is MDHEN and CDR2 is SYDVKM. DNA for the CDR3: TGTGCCAGCAGCCCACTGGGGGATAACGTCGAAAAACTGTTTTTT. Translating it yields CASSPLGDNVEKLFF.

This chain joins TRBV9 and TRBJ2-1; D may correspond to TRBD1 or TRBD2 (5 bases each). Germline CDR1 is SGDLS and CDR2 is YYNGEE. CDR3 length: 13 amino acids. V shed 4 bases and J shed 2 bases, with 7 bases lying between them. This chain's CDR3 is CASSRDPYNEQFF. In DNA, the CDR3 is TGTGCCAGCAGCCGGGACCCCTACAATGAGCAGTTCTTC.

V and J are TRBV5-1 and TRBJ2-5; D might be TRBD1 (6 bases). Trimming cost V 3 bases and J 5 bases, with 11 bases left between them. The germline CDR1 and CDR2 sequences are SGHRS and YFSETQ. The CDR3 is made up of 13 amino acids. The CDR3 region has the DNA TGCGCCAGCAGCTCAGGGGTTGATGAGACCCAGTACTTC. Translated, it gives CASSSGVDETQYF.

This rearrangement joins TRBV11-2 to TRBJ2-7; D unclear. The CDR3 totals 14 residues. From germline, CDR1 is SGHAT and CDR2 FQNNGV. Trimming removed 1 base from V and 0 bases from J, with 7 bases in between. CDR3 sequence reads: CASSLVSSSYEQYF. CDR3 bases: TGTGCCAGCAGCTTAGTGAGTAGCTCCTACGAGCAGTACTTC.

The chain has TRBV28 and TRBJ2-7; D not certain. Germline V gene sequence: CDR1 MDHEN, CDR2 SYDVKM. The CDR3 covers 16 residues. Trimming removed 6 bases at V and 0 bases at J, with 18 bases between. CDR3 protein: CASSANRWTVSYEQYF. As DNA, the CDR3 is TGTGCCAGCAGCGCCAACAGATGGACGGTCTCCTACGAGCAGTACTTC. The full variable domain, its missing parts supplied by reference TRBV28 and TRBJ2-7, is DVKVTQSSRYLVKRTGEKVFLECVQDMDHENMFWYRQDPGLGLRLIYFSYDVKMKEKGDIPEGYSVSREKKERFSLILESASTNQTSMYLCASSANRWTVSYEQYFGPGTRLTVT.